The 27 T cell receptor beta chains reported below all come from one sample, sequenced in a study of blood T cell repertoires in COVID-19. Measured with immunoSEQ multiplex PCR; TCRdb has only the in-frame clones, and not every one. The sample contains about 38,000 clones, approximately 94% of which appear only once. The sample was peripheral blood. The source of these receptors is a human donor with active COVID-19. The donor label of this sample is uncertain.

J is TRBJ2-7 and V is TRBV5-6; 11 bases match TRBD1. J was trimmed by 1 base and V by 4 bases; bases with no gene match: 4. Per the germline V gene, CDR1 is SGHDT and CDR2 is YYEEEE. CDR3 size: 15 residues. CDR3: CASSPGQGASYEQYF. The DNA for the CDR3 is TGTGCCAGCAGCCCCGGACAGGGGGCTTCCTACGAGCAGTACTTC.

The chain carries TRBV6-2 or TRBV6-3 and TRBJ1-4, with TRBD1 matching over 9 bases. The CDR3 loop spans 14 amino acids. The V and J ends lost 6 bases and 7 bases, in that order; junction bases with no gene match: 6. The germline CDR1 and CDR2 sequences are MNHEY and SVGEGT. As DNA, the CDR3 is TGTGCCAGCAGCCCGGGACAGGGCTTTGAAAAACTGTTTTTT. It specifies CASSPGQGFEKLFF.

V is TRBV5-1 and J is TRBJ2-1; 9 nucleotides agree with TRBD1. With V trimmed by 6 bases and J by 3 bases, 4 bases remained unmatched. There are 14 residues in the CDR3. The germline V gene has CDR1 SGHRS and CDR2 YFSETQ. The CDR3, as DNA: TGCGCCAGCAAGACAGGGGGTGACTACAATGAGCAGTTCTTC. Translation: CASKTGGDYNEQFF. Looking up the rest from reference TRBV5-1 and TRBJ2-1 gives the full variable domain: KAGVTQTPRYLIKTRGQQVTLSCSPISGHRSVSWYQQTPGQGLQFLFEYFSETQRNKGNFPGRFSGRQFSNSRSEMNVSTLELGDSALYLCASKTGGDYNEQFFGPGTRLTVL.

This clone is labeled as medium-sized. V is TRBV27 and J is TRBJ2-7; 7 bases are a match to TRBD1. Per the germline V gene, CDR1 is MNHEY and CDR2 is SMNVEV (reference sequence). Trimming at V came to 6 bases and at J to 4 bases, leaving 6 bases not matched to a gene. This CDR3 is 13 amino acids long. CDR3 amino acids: CASRRQGRYEQYF. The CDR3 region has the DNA TGTGCCAGCAGGAGACAGGGCCGTTACGAGCAGTACTTC.

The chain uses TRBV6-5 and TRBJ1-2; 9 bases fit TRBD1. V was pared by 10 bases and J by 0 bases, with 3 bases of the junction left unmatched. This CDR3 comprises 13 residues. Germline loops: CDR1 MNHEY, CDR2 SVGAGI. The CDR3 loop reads CATTGGANYGYTF. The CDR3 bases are TGTGCCACCACAGGGGGCGCTAACTATGGCTACACCTTC.

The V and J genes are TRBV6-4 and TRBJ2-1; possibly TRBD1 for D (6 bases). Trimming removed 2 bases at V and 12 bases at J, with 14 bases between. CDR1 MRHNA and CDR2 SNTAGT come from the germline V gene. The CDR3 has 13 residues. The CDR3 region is CASSDGTTGVQFF. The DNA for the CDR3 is TGTGCCAGCAGTGACGGGACAACCGGGGTGCAGTTCTTC.

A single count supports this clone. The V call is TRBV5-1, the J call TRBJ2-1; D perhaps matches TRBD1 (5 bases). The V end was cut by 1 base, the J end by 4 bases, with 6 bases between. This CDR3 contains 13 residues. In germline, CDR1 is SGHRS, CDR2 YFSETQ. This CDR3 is CASSLTGYNEQFF. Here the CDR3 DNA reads TGCGCCAGCAGCTTGACAGGATACAATGAGCAGTTCTTC.

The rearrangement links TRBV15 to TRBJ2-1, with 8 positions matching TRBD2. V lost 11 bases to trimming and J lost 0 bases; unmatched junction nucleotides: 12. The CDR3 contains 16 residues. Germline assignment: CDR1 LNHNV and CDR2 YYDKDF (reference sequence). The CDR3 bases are TGTGCCCATTCGGCGGGAGGTCCAGGCTCCTACAATGAGCAGTTCTTC. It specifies CAHSAGGPGSYNEQFF.

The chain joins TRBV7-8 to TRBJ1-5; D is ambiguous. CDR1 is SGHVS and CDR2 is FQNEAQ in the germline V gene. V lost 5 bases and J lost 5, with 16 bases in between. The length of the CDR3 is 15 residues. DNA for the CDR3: TGTGCCAGCAGCCCAGCGGGAGGGTATGATCAGCCCCAGCATTTT. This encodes CASSPAGGYDQPQHF.

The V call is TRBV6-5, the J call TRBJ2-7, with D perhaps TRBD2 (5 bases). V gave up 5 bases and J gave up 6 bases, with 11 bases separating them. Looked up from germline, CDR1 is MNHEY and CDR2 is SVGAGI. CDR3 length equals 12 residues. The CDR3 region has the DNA TGTGCCAGCAGTAGGGAGTCTAGCGAGCAGTACTTC. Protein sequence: CASSRESSEQYF.

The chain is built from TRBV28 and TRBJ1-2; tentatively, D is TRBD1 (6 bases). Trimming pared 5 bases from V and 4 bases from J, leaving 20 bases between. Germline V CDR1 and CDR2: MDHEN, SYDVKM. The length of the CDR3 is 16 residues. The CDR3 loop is CASSPSTGTPIYGYTF. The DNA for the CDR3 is TGTGCCAGCAGTCCCTCCACCGGGACACCCATCTATGGCTACACCTTC.

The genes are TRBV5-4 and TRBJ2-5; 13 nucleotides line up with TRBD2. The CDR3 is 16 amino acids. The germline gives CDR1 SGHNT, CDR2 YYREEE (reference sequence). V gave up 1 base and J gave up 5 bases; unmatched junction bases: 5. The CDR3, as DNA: TGTGCCAGCAGCTTGACTAGCGGGGGGGCACGGGAGACCCAGTACTTC. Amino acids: CASSLTSGGARETQYF.

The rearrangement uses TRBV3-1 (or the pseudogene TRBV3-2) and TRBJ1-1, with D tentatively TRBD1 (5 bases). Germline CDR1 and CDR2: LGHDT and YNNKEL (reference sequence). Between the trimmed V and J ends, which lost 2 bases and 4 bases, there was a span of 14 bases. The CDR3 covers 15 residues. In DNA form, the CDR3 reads TGTGCCAGCAGCCAATCCCAGGGTTTGTTCACTGAAGCTTTCTTT. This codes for CASSQSQGLFTEAFF.

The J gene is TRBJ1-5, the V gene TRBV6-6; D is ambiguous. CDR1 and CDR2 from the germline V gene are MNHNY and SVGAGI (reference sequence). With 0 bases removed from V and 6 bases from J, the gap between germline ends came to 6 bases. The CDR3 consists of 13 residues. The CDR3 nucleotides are TGTGCCAGCAGTTACTCGACGGGTCAGCCCCAGCATTTT. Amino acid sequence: CASSYSTGQPQHF.

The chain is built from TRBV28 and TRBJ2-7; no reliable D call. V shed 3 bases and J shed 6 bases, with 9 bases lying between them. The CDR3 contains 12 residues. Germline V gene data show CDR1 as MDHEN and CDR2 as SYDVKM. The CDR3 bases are TGTGCCAGCAGTTTCTCTGGCGGCGAGCAGTACTTC. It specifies CASSFSGGEQYF.

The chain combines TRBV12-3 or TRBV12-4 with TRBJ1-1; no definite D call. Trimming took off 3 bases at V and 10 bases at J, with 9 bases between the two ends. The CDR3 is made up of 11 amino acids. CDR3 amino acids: CASSFRGVAFF. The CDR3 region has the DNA TGTGCCAGCAGTTTCCGGGGTGTAGCTTTCTTT.

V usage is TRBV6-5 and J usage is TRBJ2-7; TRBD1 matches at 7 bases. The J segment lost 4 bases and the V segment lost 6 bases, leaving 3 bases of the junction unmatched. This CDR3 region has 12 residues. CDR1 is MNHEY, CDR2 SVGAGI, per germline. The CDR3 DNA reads TGTGCCAGCAGCCGGACAGGTTACGAGCAGTACTTC. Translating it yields CASSRTGYEQYF.

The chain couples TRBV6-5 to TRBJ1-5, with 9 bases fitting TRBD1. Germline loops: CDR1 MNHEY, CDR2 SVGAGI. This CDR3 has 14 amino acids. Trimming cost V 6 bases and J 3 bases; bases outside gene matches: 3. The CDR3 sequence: CASRGTGYNQPQHF. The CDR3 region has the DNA TGTGCCAGCAGGGGGACAGGGTACAATCAGCCCCAGCATTTT.

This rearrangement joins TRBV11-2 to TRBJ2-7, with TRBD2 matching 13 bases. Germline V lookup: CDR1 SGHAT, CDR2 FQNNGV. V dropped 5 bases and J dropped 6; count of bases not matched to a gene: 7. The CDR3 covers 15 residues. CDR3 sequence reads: CASSPRLAGGSEQYF. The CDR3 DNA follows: TGTGCCAGCAGCCCCCGACTAGCGGGAGGATCCGAGCAGTACTTC.

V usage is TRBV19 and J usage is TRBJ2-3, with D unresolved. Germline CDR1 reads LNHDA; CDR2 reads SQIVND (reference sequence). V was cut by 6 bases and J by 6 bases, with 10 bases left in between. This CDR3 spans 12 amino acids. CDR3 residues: CASSTGSDTQYF. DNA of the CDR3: TGTGCCAGTAGCACTGGTTCTGATACGCAGTATTTT.

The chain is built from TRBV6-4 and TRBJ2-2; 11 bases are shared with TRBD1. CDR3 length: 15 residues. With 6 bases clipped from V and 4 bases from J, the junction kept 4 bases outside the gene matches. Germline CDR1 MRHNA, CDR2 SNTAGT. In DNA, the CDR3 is TGTGCCAGCAGAGCCGGGACAGGGGGCACCGGGGAGCTGTTTTTT. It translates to CASRAGTGGTGELFF.

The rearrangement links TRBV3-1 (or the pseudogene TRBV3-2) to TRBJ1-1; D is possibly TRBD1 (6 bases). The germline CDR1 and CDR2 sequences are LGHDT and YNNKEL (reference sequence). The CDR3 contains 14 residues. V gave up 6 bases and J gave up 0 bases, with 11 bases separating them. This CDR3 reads CASREQGMNTEAFF. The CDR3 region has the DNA TGTGCCAGCAGGGAACAGGGAATGAACACTGAAGCTTTCTTT.

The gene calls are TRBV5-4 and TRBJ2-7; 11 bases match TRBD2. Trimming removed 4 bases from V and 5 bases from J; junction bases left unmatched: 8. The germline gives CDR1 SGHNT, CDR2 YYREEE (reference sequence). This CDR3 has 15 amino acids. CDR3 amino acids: CASSPGTSGGDEQYF. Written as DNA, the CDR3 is TGTGCCAGCAGCCCGGGGACTAGCGGTGGGGACGAGCAGTACTTC.

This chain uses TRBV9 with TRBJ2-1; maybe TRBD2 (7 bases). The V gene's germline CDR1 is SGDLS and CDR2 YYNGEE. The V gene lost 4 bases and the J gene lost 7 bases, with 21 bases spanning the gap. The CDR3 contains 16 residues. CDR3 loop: CASSPIMGGAINEQFF. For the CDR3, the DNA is TGTGCCAGCAGCCCCATTATGGGGGGGGCGATAAATGAGCAGTTCTTC.

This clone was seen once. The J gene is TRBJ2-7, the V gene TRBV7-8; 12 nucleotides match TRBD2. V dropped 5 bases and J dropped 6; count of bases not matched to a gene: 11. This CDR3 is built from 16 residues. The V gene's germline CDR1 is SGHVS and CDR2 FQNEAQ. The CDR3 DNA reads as TGTGCCAGCAGCCAACCTCCGGGACTAGCGGGTCTCGAGCAGTACTTC. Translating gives CASSQPPGLAGLEQYF.

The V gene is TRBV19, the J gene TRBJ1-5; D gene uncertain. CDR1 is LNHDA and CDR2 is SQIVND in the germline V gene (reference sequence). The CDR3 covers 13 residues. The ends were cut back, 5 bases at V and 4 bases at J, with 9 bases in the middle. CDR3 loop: CASSQQLNQPQHF. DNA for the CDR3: TGTGCCAGTAGTCAACAGTTAAATCAGCCCCAGCATTTT. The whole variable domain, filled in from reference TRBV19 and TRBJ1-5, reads DGGITQSPKYLFRKEGQNVTLSCEQNLNHDAMYWYRQDPGQGLRLIYYSQIVNDFQKGDIAEGYSVSREKKESFPLTVTSAQKNPTAFYLCASSQQLNQPQHFGDGTRLSIL.

The CDR3 is CASSLAGGIGETQYF. The CDR3 bases are TGCGCCAGCAGCTTGGCCGGGGGGATTGGAGAGACCCAGTACTTC. V gene TRBV5-1 combines with J gene TRBJ2-5; 7 bases match TRBD2. Germline V lookup: CDR1 SGHRS, CDR2 YFSETQ. CDR3 length: 15 residues. Trimming took 0 bases from V and 4 from J; bases not matched to a gene: 6.